A single sample is the source of the 25 T cell receptor beta chains below, sequenced in a study of blood T cells in healthy people across ages. Sample-barcoded 5' priming and a J-beta primer mix drove a second PCR of about 6 to 12 cycles. Using its own MiXCR run on the 5' RACE reads, TCRdb lists one record per CDR3 protein. The sample contains hundreds of thousands of distinct CDR3 sequences, 45% to 70% of which appear only once. Material for sequencing was blood. These receptor sequences come from a man aged 35 to 55 in good health.

In its sample, this clonotype was seen once. At one end, the junction sequence differs from germline, possibly due to a read error. The chain joins TRBV9 to TRBJ2-7; tentatively, D is TRBD1 or TRBD2 (5 bases each). The CDR3 contains 15 residues. Germline values: CDR1 SGDLS, CDR2 YYNGEE. The CDR3 coding sequence is TGTGCCAGCAGCGTAGTAGCAGGGAGCTCCGACGAGCAGTACTTC. It translates to CASSVVAGSSDEQYF.

The V gene is TRBV4-2, the J gene TRBJ2-5; 12 positions agree with TRBD2. V trimming: 2 bases; J trimming: 2 bases; junction bases outside the gene matches: 15. From germline, CDR1 is LGHNA and CDR2 YNFKEQ. CDR3 size: 20 residues. The CDR3 bases are TGTGCCAGCAGCCAAAAGGCCGTTGGGCTAGCGGGAGGGCTGCAAGAGACCCAGTACTTC. Amino acid sequence: CASSQKAVGLAGGLQETQYF.

The chain has TRBV7-6 and TRBJ2-2, with no clear D. Trimming left V 6 bases short and J 4 bases short, with 12 bases between. The length of the CDR3 is 14 residues. Germline V gene lookup returns CDR1 SGHVS and CDR2 FNYEAQ. The chain's CDR3 is CASRPAQITGELFF. The DNA for the CDR3 is TGTGCCAGCAGACCCGCTCAGATCACCGGGGAGCTGTTTTTT.

CDR3 residues: CASSQARTLYNEQYF. Written as DNA, the CDR3 is TGCGCCAGCAGCCAAGCTAGGACTCTTTACAATGAGCAGTACTTC. The rearrangement links TRBV4-3 to TRBJ2-5; maybe TRBD2 (5 bases). Per germline, CDR1 LGHNA and CDR2 YSLEER. The CDR3 covers 15 residues. The V end lost 1 base, the J end lost 11 bases, and 20 bases lay between the germline ends.

The chain links TRBV7-6 to TRBJ2-3; 7 nucleotides match TRBD2. CDR1 is SGHVS and CDR2 is FNYEAQ in the germline V gene. Germline trimming cut 4 bases from V and 3 bases from J; bases unmatched to any gene: 16. This CDR3 contains 18 residues. The CDR3 loop is CASSSLARRGGGTDTQYF. The CDR3 DNA reads as TGTGCCAGCAGCTCATTGGCCCGTCGGGGCGGGGGTACAGATACGCAGTATTTT. Full variable domain (rest looked up from reference TRBV7-6 and TRBJ2-3): GAGVSQSPRYKVTKRGQDVALRCDPISGHVSLYWYRQALGQGPEFLTYFNYEAQQDKSGLPNDRFSAERPEGSISTLTIQRTEQRDSAMYRCASSSLARRGGGTDTQYFGPGTRLTVL.

This clonotype occurred a few times. DNA of the CDR3: TGTGCCAGCAGCCAAAATAGGATCTACGAGCAGTACTTC. It yields the protein CASSQNRIYEQYF. V gene TRBV4-2 combines with J gene TRBJ2-7; D call uncertain. From germline, CDR1 is LGHNA and CDR2 YNFKEQ. The CDR3 contains 13 residues. Trimming pared 2 bases from V and 3 bases from J, leaving 8 bases between.

The rearrangement links TRBV28 to TRBJ2-3, with TRBD1 identical over 9 bases. This CDR3 contains 16 residues. J was trimmed by 4 bases and V by 5 bases; bases with no gene match: 10. The germline V gene has CDR1 MDHEN and CDR2 SYDVKM. The chain's CDR3 is CASSPIRQGGSDTQYF. The CDR3 DNA follows: TGTGCCAGCAGTCCTATACGACAGGGGGGGTCAGATACGCAGTATTTT.

The gene calls are TRBV5-1 and TRBJ2-5, with TRBD1 matching 8 bases. Germline V gives CDR1 SGHRS, CDR2 YFSETQ. The ends lost 4 bases at V and 4 bases at J; junction bases unmatched: 9. The CDR3 is 15 amino acids. CDR3 region: CASSGGTGSRETQYF. DNA of the CDR3: TGCGCCAGCAGCGGGGGGACAGGTTCTCGAGAGACCCAGTACTTC.

In its sample, this clonotype was seen a few times. The gene calls are TRBV18 and TRBJ2-7, with D uncertain. TRBJ2-5 matches the DNA end more closely, so the J call is doubtful. Germline CDR1 reads KGHSH; CDR2 reads LQKENI. The CDR3 extends over 13 amino acids. The CDR3 loop is CASSPEYGETQYF. The CDR3 DNA follows: TGTGCCAGCTCACCAGAGTATGGGGAGACCCAGTACTTC.

The chain recombines TRBV6-1 with TRBJ2-7; 11 nucleotides match TRBD2. With 5 bases clipped from V and 3 bases from J, the junction kept 6 bases outside the gene matches. Germline V gene data show CDR1 as MNHNS and CDR2 as SASEGT. This CDR3 spans 15 amino acids. Written as DNA, the CDR3 is TGTGCCAGCAGTCTTAGCGGGAGGGCCTTCTACGAGCAGTACTTC. Its protein is CASSLSGRAFYEQYF.

This clonotype was detected a few times. The J gene is TRBJ2-3, the V gene TRBV6-6; 11 bases align to TRBD1. Germline V CDR1 and CDR2: MNHNY, SVGAGI (reference sequence). CDR3 size: 14 residues. The V and J ends lost 6 bases and 3 bases, in that order; junction bases with no gene match: 2. CDR3 residues: CASRGQGATDTQYF. The CDR3 DNA reads as TGTGCCAGCAGAGGACAGGGGGCGACAGATACGCAGTATTTT.

About this clonotype itself: Its ends do not fully match the called genes, so a read error is possible. This chain connects TRBV7-2 to TRBJ2-4; TRBD1 matches 7 bases. Germline-derived CDR1 and CDR2 are SGHTA and FQGNSA. The CDR3 runs 16 residues. The DNA for the CDR3 is TGTGCCAGCAGCCCTCAGCGCACAGGGGCGTCCAACATTCAGTACTTT. It yields the protein CASSPQRTGASNIQYF.

The chain combines TRBV7-9 with TRBJ1-1, with D possibly TRBD1 on 6 matching bases. The V end lost 5 bases, the J end lost 1 base, and 11 bases lay between the germline ends. The CDR3 loop spans 14 amino acids. CDR1 and CDR2 (germline): SEHNR, FQNEAQ (reference sequence). The CDR3 nucleotides read TGTGCCAGCAGCCTACTGGACAGGAACACTGAAGCTTTCTTT. This codes for CASSLLDRNTEAFF. The complete variable domain, with remaining parts taken from reference TRBV7-9 and TRBJ1-1, reads DTGVSQNPRHKITKRGQNVTFRCDPISEHNRLYWYRQTLGQGPEFLTYFQNEAQLEKSRLLSDRFSAERPKGSFSTLEIQRTEQGDSAMYLCASSLLDRNTEAFFGQGTRLTVV.

The rearrangement uses TRBV12-3 or TRBV12-4 and TRBJ1-2, with D perhaps TRBD1 (5 bases). The CDR3 spans 17 residues. V lost 6 bases, J lost 4 bases, and 24 bases lay in between. CDR3 protein: CASRQGTVVGGTYGYTF. Written as DNA, the CDR3 is TGTGCCAGCAGGCAAGGGACCGTCGTGGGGGGAACCTATGGCTACACCTTC.

The chain carries TRBV29-1 and TRBJ2-1, with a tentative D call TRBD1 (5 bases). Trimming removed 5 bases from V and 10 bases from J, with 18 bases in between. Germline V lookup: CDR1 SQVTM, CDR2 ANQGSEA. CDR3 size: 13 residues. The CDR3 spells CSVLVGHSYEQFF. The CDR3 DNA is TGCAGCGTTTTGGTCGGACATTCCTACGAGCAGTTCTTC.

V and J are TRBV7-2 and TRBJ2-7; D is ambiguous. This CDR3 region has 14 residues. V gave up 6 bases and J gave up 0 bases, with 12 bases separating them. Germline V lookup: CDR1 SGHTA, CDR2 FQGNSA. The chain's CDR3 is CASSPELRSYEQYF. The CDR3 DNA sequence: TGTGCCAGCAGTCCCGAACTTCGCTCCTACGAGCAGTACTTC.

The rearrangement joins TRBV6-1 to TRBJ2-1; D is possibly TRBD2 (6 bases). Germline V gene lookup returns CDR1 MNHNS and CDR2 SASEGT. Trimming stripped 3 bases from V and 4 bases from J, with 16 bases between. The CDR3 has 16 amino acids. CDR3 sequence (DNA): TGTGCCAGCAGTGACCAAAAGCGGGCAACATACAATGAGCAGTTCTTC. This gives the protein CASSDQKRATYNEQFF.

The chain carries TRBV6-5 and TRBJ2-5; no clear D. The end of the DNA aligns better with TRBJ2-7, so the J call may be wrong. Germline CDR1 reads MNHEY; CDR2 reads SVGAGI. CDR3 length: 14 residues. The CDR3 loop reads CASSYARWADEQYF. DNA of the CDR3: TGTGCCAGCAGTTACGCCCGGTGGGCGGACGAGCAGTACTTC.

This chain uses TRBV28 with TRBJ2-5; possible D gene TRBD2, 6 bases. The DNA matches TRBJ2-4 better at its end, which makes the J call doubtful. This CDR3 contains 14 residues. Germline lookup yields CDR1 MDHEN and CDR2 SYDVKM. The CDR3 loop reads CASSPPGRGNIQYF. The CDR3 DNA is TGTGCCAGCAGTCCCCCAGGTCGGGGGAACATTCAGTACTTC.

Points on this clonotype: A read error may account for a junction end that differs from germline. The V call is TRBV12-3 or TRBV12-4, the J call TRBJ1-5, with D perhaps TRBD1 (6 bases). This CDR3 is built from 19 residues. CDR3 sequence reads: CVSTLGGGYSPSSNQPQHF. The CDR3 DNA follows: TGTGTCAGCACCCTAGGGGGAGGGTACAGTCCATCTAGCAATCAGCCCCAGCATTTT.

This clonotype has only a few counts. The gene calls are TRBV12-3 or TRBV12-4 and TRBJ2-5; D is undetermined. The CDR3 consists of 13 residues. The germline V and J ends were trimmed by 6 bases and 0 bases, with 8 bases remaining between them. The CDR3 region is CASRGYYQETQYF. DNA of the CDR3: TGTGCCAGCAGAGGTTATTACCAAGAGACCCAGTACTTC.

The V call is TRBV4-3, the J call TRBJ2-1; 12 bases agree with TRBD2. This CDR3 region has 17 residues. From germline, CDR1 is LGHNA and CDR2 YSLEER. V lost 2 bases to trimming and J lost 7 bases; unmatched junction nucleotides: 9. CDR3 sequence (DNA): TGCGCCAGCAGCCAAACCCCGACTAGCGGGAGAACGAATGAGCAGTTCTTC. Translated, it gives CASSQTPTSGRTNEQFF.

The chain is built from TRBV19 and TRBJ2-4, with 8 bases identical to TRBD1. Germline CDR1 reads LNHDA; CDR2 reads SQIVND (reference sequence). The length of the CDR3 is 16 residues. With 3 bases clipped from V and 0 bases from J, the junction kept 4 bases outside the gene matches. This CDR3 is CASSIGDRGAKNIQYF. CDR3 nucleotide sequence: TGTGCCAGTAGTATTGGAGACAGGGGAGCCAAAAACATTCAGTACTTC.

CDR3 amino acids: CASSPQAGSGTQYF. In DNA form, the CDR3 reads TGCGCCAGCAGCCCTCAAGCAGGGAGTGGGACCCAGTACTTC. V usage is TRBV4-3 and J usage is TRBJ2-5; the D call may be TRBD1 or TRBD2 (5 bases each). V lost 4 bases and J 7 bases, leaving 16 bases between the germline ends. The CDR3 is made up of 14 amino acids. Germline V gives CDR1 LGHNA, CDR2 YSLEER.

The rearrangement joins TRBV24-1 to TRBJ2-1; tentatively, D is TRBD2 (6 bases). Germline V gene data show CDR1 as KGHDR and CDR2 as SFDVKD. This CDR3 has 15 amino acids. Trimming took 6 bases from V and 0 from J, leaving 11 bases between them. This chain's CDR3 is CATSREWGSYNEQFF. CDR3 in DNA: TGTGCCACCAGTCGGGAGTGGGGCTCCTACAATGAGCAGTTCTTC.